Below are 28 T cell receptor beta chains sequenced from a single sample in a study of regulatory T cells in long-lasting Graves disease. Time point given: newly diagnosed GD, antithyroid drugs for less than 3 months. PBMCs were the source of the RNA used for TCR sequencing. CDR3 regions were amplified by Arm-PCR using iRepertoire HTBI primers to build TCR beta libraries. TCRdb reprocessed the multiplex PCR reads with MiXCR, giving one entry per CDR3 protein. This table holds hundreds of thousands of distinct CDR3 sequences, 15% to 20% found once. The same specimen was also included in a second study, on T cells in Graves' hyperthyroidism and ophthalmopathy.

The specimen comprised peripheral blood mononuclear cells (PBMCs), sampled at new diagnosis, from a patient treated with antithyroid drugs. The receptor source for this set is a young man with Graves disease.

The gene calls are TRBV6-5 and TRBJ1-2, with D possibly matching TRBD1 (6 bases). Germline V lookup: CDR1 MNHEY, CDR2 SVGAGI. Deletions cut 2 bases from V and 8 bases from J, with 12 bases between. This CDR3 is built from 13 residues. CDR3 amino acids: CASSYQGWSGYTF. The CDR3 DNA follows: TGTGCCAGCAGTTACCAGGGGTGGTCAGGCTACACCTTC.

V is TRBV7-3 and J is TRBJ2-3; unclear D gene. The CDR3 sequence is 13 residues long. CDR1 SGHTA and CDR2 FQGTGA come from the germline V gene. V lost 3 bases, J lost 5 bases, and 9 bases lay in between. The CDR3 region has the DNA TGTGCCAGCAGCTTCCTGGATGGAGATACGCAGTATTTT. Protein product: CASSFLDGDTQYF.

In this sample, this clonotype turned up many times. The V call is TRBV5-1, the J call TRBJ2-7, with D unclear. CDR3 size: 13 residues. Germline CDR1 is SGHRS and CDR2 is YFSETQ. The V gene lost 4 bases and the J gene lost 4 bases, with 12 bases spanning the gap. The CDR3 DNA reads TGCGCCAGCAGCAACGACAAGCGTTACGAGCAGTACTTC. Translated: CASSNDKRYEQYF.

This clonotype was counted between two and nine times. The chain couples TRBV7-9 to TRBJ2-1; D perhaps matches TRBD2 (6 bases). The CDR3 covers 14 residues. V gave up 1 base and J gave up 6 bases, with 10 bases separating them. CDR1 SEHNR and CDR2 FQNEAQ come from the germline V gene (reference sequence). This chain's CDR3 is CASSLERTTNEQFF. The DNA of the CDR3 is TGTGCCAGCAGCTTAGAAAGGACTACCAATGAGCAGTTCTTC.

The rearrangement uses TRBV24-1 and TRBJ2-5, with D possibly TRBD1 on 6 matching bases. The ends were cut back, 1 base at V and 3 bases at J, with 8 bases in the middle. The CDR3 is made up of 14 amino acids. Germline CDR1 is KGHDR and CDR2 is SFDVKD. The CDR3 reads CATSDLGGEETQYF. CDR3 DNA: TGTGCCACCAGTGATTTAGGGGGAGAAGAGACCCAGTACTTC.

Only one count was recorded for this clonotype. A much larger clone is a single base away; this may be a read error. The chain couples TRBV6-5 to TRBJ1-2, with D possibly matching TRBD1 (6 bases). CDR1 is MNHEY and CDR2 is SVGAGI in the germline V gene. The CDR3 totals 15 residues. Between the trimmed V and J ends, which lost 4 bases and 6 bases, there was a span of 18 bases. The CDR3 nucleotides read TGTGCCAGCAGTTCGGGAAAACAGGGAATCCATGGCTACACCTTC. Amino acid sequence: CASSSGKQGIHGYTF.

Details on this clonotype: Just one base apart from a much larger clone, this may be a read error. This rearrangement joins TRBV3-1 to TRBJ2-3; perhaps TRBD2 as D (6 bases). The CDR3 runs 17 residues. V lost 4 bases and J 2 bases, leaving 19 bases between the germline ends. Germline assignment: CDR1 LGHDT and CDR2 YNNKEL (reference sequence). DNA of the CDR3: TGTGCCAGCAGCCCCGCCGGGACTCGCGGTTTCACAGATACGCAGTATTTT. This sequence encodes CASSPAGTRGFTDTQYF.

Ten or more counts support this clonotype. This rearrangement joins TRBV10-3 to TRBJ2-7, with 13 bases that match TRBD2. The CDR3 spans 13 residues. Losses at the gene ends were 6 bases for V and 4 bases for J; bases not matched to a gene: 0. From germline, CDR1 is ENHRY and CDR2 SYGVKD. The CDR3 DNA follows: TGTGCCATCAGGGGACTAGCGGGATACGAGCAGTACTTC. The encoded protein is CAIRGLAGYEQYF.

This clonotype was counted at least ten times. The V call is TRBV11-3, the J call TRBJ2-4; possible D gene TRBD1, 5 bases. CDR1 SGHNT and CDR2 YENEEA come from the germline V gene. V was trimmed by 1 base and J by 5 bases, leaving 9 bases between them. The CDR3 length is 14 residues. The CDR3 DNA reads TGTGCCAGCAGCTTAGGTGTGGGGCAAAACATTCAGTACTTC. Translated: CASSLGVGQNIQYF.

This clonotype occurred many times. The chain uses TRBV7-2 and TRBJ2-3; 12 bases are shared with TRBD2. The last part of the DNA fits TRBJ2-5 better; the J call may be wrong. Germline CDR1 is SGHTA and CDR2 is FQGNSA. The CDR3 covers 18 residues. As DNA, the CDR3 is TGTGCCAGCAGCTCTAGGGCCGGGACTAGCGGGTCCCTTGGGACCCAGTACTTC. It translates to CASSSRAGTSGSLGTQYF.

The gene calls are TRBV27 and TRBJ1-5; 7 bases match TRBD1. V lost 0 bases to trimming and J lost 0 bases; unmatched junction nucleotides: 2. CDR1 is MNHEY, CDR2 SMNVEV, per germline (reference sequence). CDR3 length: 16 amino acids. CDR3 protein: CASSLSGTASNQPQHF. For the CDR3, the DNA is TGTGCCAGCAGTTTATCCGGGACAGCTAGCAATCAGCCCCAGCATTTT.

This clonotype was observed at least ten times. The chain employs TRBV12-3 or TRBV12-4 and TRBJ2-1; D may correspond to TRBD1 or TRBD2 (5 bases each). The CDR3 has 13 residues. Deletions cut 1 base from V and 9 bases from J, with 10 bases between. This chain's CDR3 is CASSLVRDVEQFF. CDR3 bases: TGTGCCAGCAGTTTAGTCCGGGACGTTGAGCAGTTCTTC.

In its sample, this clonotype was seen many times. The chain is built from TRBV12-5 and TRBJ2-1; D not resolved. Germline V gene lookup returns CDR1 LGHNT and CDR2 FRNRAP. This CDR3 has 16 amino acids. V was pared by 2 bases and J by 0 bases, with 11 bases between. CDR3 in DNA: TGTGCTAGTGGTTTGATCGGGCAGAGCTCCTACAATGAGCAGTTCTTC. Encoded protein: CASGLIGQSSYNEQFF.

This clonotype was counted at least ten times. The chain is built from TRBV28 and TRBJ2-7, with D uncertain. The CDR3 totals 16 residues. Trimming cost V 3 bases and J 5 bases, with 20 bases left between them. CDR1 MDHEN and CDR2 SYDVKM come from the germline V gene. In DNA, the CDR3 is TGTGCCAGCAGTTTTGGTTCAGGTCGCCGGGTTAACGAGCAGTACTTC. This sequence encodes CASSFGSGRRVNEQYF.

This clonotype was seen repeatedly, ten times or more. This rearrangement joins TRBV12-3 or TRBV12-4 to TRBJ2-1; a possible D gene is TRBD2 (5 bases). V was clipped by 3 bases and J by 8 bases, with 11 bases between them. The CDR3 extends over 13 amino acids. CDR3 DNA: TGTGCCAGCAGTTTTTTGGCGGGTGATGAGCAGTTCTTC. It specifies CASSFLAGDEQFF.

This clonotype was picked up a small number of times. V gene TRBV5-6 combines with J gene TRBJ2-7; TRBD1 might be the D (6 bases). Germline CDR1 reads SGHDT; CDR2 reads YYEEEE. V was cut by 5 bases and J by 0 bases, with 15 bases left in between. This CDR3 spans 15 amino acids. CDR3 protein: CASRTGTSSSYEQYF. Here the CDR3 DNA reads TGTGCCAGCAGGACTGGGACATCGAGCTCCTACGAGCAGTACTTC.

This clonotype was recorded at least ten times. V and J are TRBV28 and TRBJ1-2, with D perhaps TRBD1 (6 bases). From germline, CDR1 is MDHEN and CDR2 SYDVKM. V dropped 6 bases and J dropped 6 bases, with 11 bases sitting between them. This CDR3 comprises 12 residues. The CDR3 bases are TGTGCCAGCAGGGTCAGGGGCGATGGCTACACCTTC. Translating gives CASRVRGDGYTF.

This clonotype was recorded many times. This chain joins TRBV29-1 and TRBJ1-1; tentative D call: TRBD1 (6 bases). V lost 7 bases and J lost 0, with 12 bases in between. CDR3 length equals 13 residues. Germline CDR1 is SQVTM and CDR2 is ANQGSEA. CDR3 sequence (DNA): TGCAGCGGTTCTGACAGGATGAACACTGAAGCTTTCTTT. Protein sequence: CSGSDRMNTEAFF.

J is TRBJ2-5 and V is TRBV6-1; D gene uncertain. The CDR3 extends over 13 amino acids. The V gene lost 6 bases and the J gene lost 1 base, with 9 bases spanning the gap. Germline V lookup: CDR1 MNHNS, CDR2 SASEGT. The CDR3 DNA reads TGTGCCAGCAGCCTACACACCCAAGAGACCCAGTACTTC. Translation gives CASSLHTQETQYF.

At least ten counts were recorded for this clonotype. The V and J genes are TRBV27 and TRBJ2-1, with 7 bases aligning to TRBD1. This CDR3 spans 17 amino acids. The J segment lost 0 bases and the V segment lost 6 bases, leaving 11 bases of the junction unmatched. Germline V gene sequence: CDR1 MNHEY, CDR2 SMNVEV (reference sequence). CDR3 bases: TGTGCCAGCAGCCCCTCCTCGACAGGGCGCTCCTACAATGAGCAGTTCTTC. The encoded protein is CASSPSSTGRSYNEQFF.

This rearrangement joins TRBV4-2 to TRBJ2-5; 12 positions match TRBD2. Germline values: CDR1 LGHNA, CDR2 YNFKEQ. The V gene end was trimmed by 4 bases and the J gene end by 4 bases; junction bases not matched to a gene: 10. This CDR3 spans 17 amino acids. The CDR3 spells CASSRLRQLAGGETQYF. The CDR3 DNA is TGTGCCAGCAGCCGCCTGCGACAACTAGCGGGGGGAGAGACCCAGTACTTC.

The CDR3 DNA reads TGCAGTGTTTCATCTACGGGGGGACTCTACAATGAGCAGTTCTTC. Amino acids: CSVSSTGGLYNEQFF. V is TRBV20-1 and J is TRBJ2-1; 7 nucleotides align to TRBD2. The CDR3 is 15 residues long. From germline, CDR1 is DFQATT and CDR2 SNEGSKA (reference sequence). The V segment lost 7 bases and the J segment 3 bases; nucleotides outside the gene matches: 12.

The V and J genes are TRBV4-2 and TRBJ1-1, with D perhaps TRBD1 (5 bases). The CDR3 has 15 amino acids. Germline CDR1 reads LGHNA; CDR2 reads YNFKEQ. V was cut by 3 bases and J by 1 base, with 12 bases left in between. The CDR3, as DNA: TGTGCCAGCAGCCAGACGGCGGGGGGGAACACTGAAGCTTTCTTT. It is translated as CASSQTAGGNTEAFF.

This clonotype occurred many times. This chain connects TRBV12-3 or TRBV12-4 to TRBJ1-6, with TRBD1 as a possible D gene (5 bases). CDR3 size: 15 residues. V lost 3 bases, J lost 3 bases, and 9 bases lay in between. In DNA, the CDR3 is TGTGCCAGCAGTTTGGGGACGGACTATAATTCACCCCTCCACTTT. This gives the protein CASSLGTDYNSPLHF.

J is TRBJ2-5 and V is TRBV19; 12 bases align to TRBD2. The CDR3 covers 18 residues. CDR1 is LNHDA and CDR2 is SQIVND in the germline V gene (reference sequence). The ends lost 8 bases at V and 4 bases at J; junction bases unmatched: 17. CDR3 loop: CASGKFQTSGRRGETQYF. CDR3 nucleotide sequence: TGTGCCAGTGGCAAGTTCCAGACTAGCGGGAGAAGAGGAGAGACCCAGTACTTC.

This clonotype was seen only a few times. The V and J genes are TRBV7-9 and TRBJ1-2; D gene unclear. Per germline, CDR1 SEHNR and CDR2 FQNEAQ (reference sequence). There are 14 residues in the CDR3. V was trimmed by 0 bases and J by 8 bases, leaving 13 bases between them. This CDR3 is CASSLAIGQEGYTF. Written as DNA, the CDR3 is TGTGCCAGCAGCTTAGCGATCGGGCAAGAGGGCTACACCTTC.

As regards this clonotype: A much larger clone differs from this one at a single base, so this may be a read error. The V and J genes are TRBV12-3 or TRBV12-4 and TRBJ2-3; perhaps TRBD1 as D (5 bases). The CDR3 is 12 amino acids. CDR3 DNA sequence: TGTGCCAGCAGGCTAGGGGCAGATGCGCAGTATTTT. Translating it yields CASRLGADAQYF.

This clonotype was found a few times. The CDR3, as DNA: TGTGCCAGCAGTTTAACGAGATACTCTGAAGCTTTCTTT. It translates to CASSLTRYSEAFF. The J gene is TRBJ1-1, the V gene TRBV27; D is undetermined. The CDR3 length is 13 residues. Per the germline V gene, CDR1 is MNHEY and CDR2 is SMNVEV (reference sequence). V gave up 2 bases and J gave up 6 bases, with 10 bases separating them.